This T cell receptor (beta chain) was obtained from a study of PD-L1 blockade in urothelial cancer. At the level of the study: Atezolizumab, begun by patients in the mid-2010s, was given at 1,200 mg intravenously every 3 weeks.

TCRdb keeps only in-frame clones here, not all; method: immunoSEQ multiplex PCR. The table has 40,000 or so clones, approximately 85% seen once. Time point of the sample: pretreatment peripheral blood. Germline V CDR1 and CDR2: MDHEN, SYDVKM. J was trimmed by 6 bases and V by 4 bases; bases with no gene match: 10. The CDR3 has 15 residues. The receptor was derived from a man in his fifties or sixties with urothelial cancer. The specimen was PBMCs, collected around atezolizumab (anti-PD-L1) treatment. The genes are TRBV28 and TRBJ2-3, with TRBD1 matching 7 bases. The CDR3 is CASSSRQGRGDTQYF. In DNA, the CDR3 is TGTGCCAGCAGTTCTCGACAGGGCCGAGGGGATACGCAGTATTTT.